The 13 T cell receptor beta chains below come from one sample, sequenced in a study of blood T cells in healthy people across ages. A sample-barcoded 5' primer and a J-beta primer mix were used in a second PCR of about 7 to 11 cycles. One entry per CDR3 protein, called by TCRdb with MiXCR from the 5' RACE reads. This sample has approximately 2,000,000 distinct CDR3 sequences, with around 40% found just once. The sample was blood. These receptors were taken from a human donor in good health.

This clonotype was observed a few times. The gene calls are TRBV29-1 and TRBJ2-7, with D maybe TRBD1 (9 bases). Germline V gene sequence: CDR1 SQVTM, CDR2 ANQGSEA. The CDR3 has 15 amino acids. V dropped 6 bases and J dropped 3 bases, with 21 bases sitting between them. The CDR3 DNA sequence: TGCAGCGTCGGCGGGGGGACAGGGTATGACTACGAGCAGTACTTC. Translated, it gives CSVGGGTGYDYEQYF.

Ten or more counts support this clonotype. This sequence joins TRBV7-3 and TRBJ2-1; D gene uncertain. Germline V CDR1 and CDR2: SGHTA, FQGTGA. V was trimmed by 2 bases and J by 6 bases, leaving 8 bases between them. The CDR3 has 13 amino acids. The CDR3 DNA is TGTGCCAGCAGCTTAGAAAGGTTCAATGAGCAGTTCTTC. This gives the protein CASSLERFNEQFF.

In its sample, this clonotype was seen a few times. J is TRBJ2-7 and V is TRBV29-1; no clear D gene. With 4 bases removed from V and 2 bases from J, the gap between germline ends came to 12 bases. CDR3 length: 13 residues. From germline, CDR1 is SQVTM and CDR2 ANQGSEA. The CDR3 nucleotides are TGCAGCGTTGTAGGGCAAGAGGCCTACGAGCAGTACTTC. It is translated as CSVVGQEAYEQYF.

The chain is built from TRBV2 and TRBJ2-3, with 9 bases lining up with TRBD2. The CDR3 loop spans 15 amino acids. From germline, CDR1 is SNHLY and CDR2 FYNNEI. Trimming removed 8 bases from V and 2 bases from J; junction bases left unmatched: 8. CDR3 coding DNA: TGTGCCAGCCTCCAGGCGGGGGGGCCCACAGATACGCAGTATTTT. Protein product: CASLQAGGPTDTQYF.

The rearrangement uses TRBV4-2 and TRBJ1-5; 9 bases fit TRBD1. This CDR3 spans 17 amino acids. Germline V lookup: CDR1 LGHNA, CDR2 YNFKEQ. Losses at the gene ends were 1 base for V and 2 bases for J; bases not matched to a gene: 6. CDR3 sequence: CASSQGTGVGGNQPQHF. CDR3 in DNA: TGTGCCAGCAGCCAAGGGACAGGGGTGGGTGGCAATCAGCCCCAGCATTTT.

Here the CDR3 reads CASSGLLTAVDNEQFF. The CDR3 DNA sequence: TGTGCCAGCAGTGGCCTGCTCACCGCGGTGGACAATGAGCAGTTCTTC. V and J are TRBV7-2 and TRBJ2-1, with D unresolved. CDR1 is SGHTA, CDR2 FQGNSA, per germline. Trimming removed 6 bases from V and 5 bases from J, with 20 bases in between. CDR3 length: 16 amino acids.

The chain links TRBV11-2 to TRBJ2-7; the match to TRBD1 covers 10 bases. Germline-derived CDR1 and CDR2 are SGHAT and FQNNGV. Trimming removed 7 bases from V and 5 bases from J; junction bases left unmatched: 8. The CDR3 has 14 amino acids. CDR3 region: CASNAWTGGNEQYF. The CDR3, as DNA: TGTGCCAGCAATGCGTGGACAGGGGGAAACGAGCAGTACTTC.

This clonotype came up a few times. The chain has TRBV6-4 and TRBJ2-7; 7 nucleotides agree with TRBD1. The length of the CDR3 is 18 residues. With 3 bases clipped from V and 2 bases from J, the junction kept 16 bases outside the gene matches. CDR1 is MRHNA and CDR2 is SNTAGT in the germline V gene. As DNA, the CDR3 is TGTGCCAGCAGTGAGCTCGAACCTTTCCGGGACAGTGCCTACGAGCAGTACTTC. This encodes CASSELEPFRDSAYEQYF.

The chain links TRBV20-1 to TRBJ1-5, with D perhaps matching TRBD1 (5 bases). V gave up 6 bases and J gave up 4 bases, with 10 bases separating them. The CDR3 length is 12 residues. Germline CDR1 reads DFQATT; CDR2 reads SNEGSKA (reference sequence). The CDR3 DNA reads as TGCAGTGCCCCGACAGAGAATCAGCCCCAGCATTTT. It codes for CSAPTENQPQHF.

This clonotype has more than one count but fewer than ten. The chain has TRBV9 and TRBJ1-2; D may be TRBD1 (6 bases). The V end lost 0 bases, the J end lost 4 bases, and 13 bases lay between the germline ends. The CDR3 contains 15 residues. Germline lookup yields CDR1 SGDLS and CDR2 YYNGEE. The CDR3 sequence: CASSVGGGGSYGYTF. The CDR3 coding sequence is TGTGCCAGCAGCGTAGGCGGCGGGGGCAGCTATGGCTACACCTTC.

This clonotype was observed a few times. CDR3 DNA: TGCAGCGTGGGGACGCCCGACGGCTACACCTTC. Its translation is CSVGTPDGYTF. The chain recombines TRBV29-1 with TRBJ1-2, with D possibly being TRBD1 (5 bases). The CDR3 has 11 residues. Germline V gene sequence: CDR1 SQVTM, CDR2 ANQGSEA. Trimming pared 6 bases from V and 8 bases from J, leaving 13 bases between. The variable domain in full, completed from reference TRBV29-1 and TRBJ1-2, reads SAVISQKPSRDICQRGTSLTIQCQVDSQVTMMFWYRQQPGQSLTLIATANQGSEATYESGFVIDKFPISRPNLTFSTLTVSNMSPEDSSIYLCSVGTPDGYTFGSGTRLTVV.

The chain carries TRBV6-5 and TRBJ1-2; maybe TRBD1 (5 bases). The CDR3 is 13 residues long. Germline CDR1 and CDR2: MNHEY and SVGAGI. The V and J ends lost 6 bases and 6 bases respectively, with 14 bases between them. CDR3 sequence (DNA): TGTGCCAGCAGACCAACAGGCAACCATGGCTACACCTTC. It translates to CASRPTGNHGYTF.

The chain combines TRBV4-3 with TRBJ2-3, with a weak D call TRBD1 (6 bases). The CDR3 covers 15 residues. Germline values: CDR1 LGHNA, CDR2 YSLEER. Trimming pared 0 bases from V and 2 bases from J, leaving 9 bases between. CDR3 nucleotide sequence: TGCGCCAGCAGCCAAGATACGGGACACACAGATACGCAGTATTTT. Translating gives CASSQDTGHTDTQYF.